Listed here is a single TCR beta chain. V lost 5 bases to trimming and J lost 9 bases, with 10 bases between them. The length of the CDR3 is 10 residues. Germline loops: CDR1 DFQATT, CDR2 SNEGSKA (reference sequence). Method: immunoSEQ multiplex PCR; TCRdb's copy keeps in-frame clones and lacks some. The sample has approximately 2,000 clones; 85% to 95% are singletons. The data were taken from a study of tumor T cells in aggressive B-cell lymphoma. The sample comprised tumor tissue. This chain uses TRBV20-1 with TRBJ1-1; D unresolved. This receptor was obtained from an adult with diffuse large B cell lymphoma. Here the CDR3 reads CSAADRKAFF. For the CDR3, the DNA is TGCAGTGCTGCGGATCGGAAAGCTTTCTTT.